These T cell receptor beta chains were read from a single sample in a study of T cells in Graves' hyperthyroidism and ophthalmopathy. MiXCR, applied by TCRdb to the multiplex PCR reads, yields one record per CDR3 protein. The sample has fewer than 700,000 distinct CDR3 sequences, more than 15% seen once. Sequencing input: blood. The receptors originated from a woman between 18 and 29 years old with Graves' ophthalmopathy. Both conserved end residues are trimmed from each CDR3. The order of the fields is V gene, CDR3 protein.

>TRBV5-1
ASSVGMGTEAF
>TRBV7-9
ASSGQVDEQF
>TRBV15
ATTLRGVGVDYEQY
>TRBV12-3/TRBV12-4
ASWEATRNEQF
>TRBV10-2
ASSHTSGADTQY
>TRBV4-3
ASSQVSIRQAANEKLF
>TRBV28
ASTPLTWQPEDTEAF
>TRBV11-2
ASSLVYADTQY
>TRBV3-1
ASSQETSGYNEQF
>TRBV7-9
ASSLGGFGNTEAF
>TRBV3-1
ASSQWRAAGTYNEQF
>TRBV20-1
SARWEGIYEQY
>TRBV7-2
ASSSKVAGVGIGELF
>TRBV20-1
SGGQASYGQY
>TRBV6-1
ASSELAGGPTYEQY
>TRBV20-1
SARDKASPVSFYGYT
>TRBV7-3
ASSGQGLSADTQY
>TRBV9
ASSVGSGPYQETQY
>TRBV5-1
ASSVEASGSALDTQY
>TRBV4-1
ASSWTGGLGTEAF
>TRBV2
ASSESIVDSYYGYT
>TRBV5-1
ASSFDQRPLH
>TRBV24-1
ATRSNRRETEAF
>TRBV9
ASSVADRSGETQY
>TRBV5-6
ASRDTSGTVNTEAF
>TRBV12-3/TRBV12-4
ASKRDRVEETQY
>TRBV28
ASSSLNSNTEAF
>TRBV15
ATSRDLGGGEETQY
>TRBV11-2
AIRTGTGYNEQF
>TRBV28
ASSVSQGANEQF
>TRBV2
ASMRRGGSDTQY
>TRBV5-1
ASSLGTAVEAF
>TRBV5-1
ASRLTDRGTNTEAF
>TRBV9
ASSVAVVNTEAF
>TRBV6-5
ASSYSIITPDNRGTDTQY
>TRBV6-1
ASSSTLTQGFKQY
>TRBV20-1
SAPGGVNTEAF
>TRBV11-2
ASSWGGAGNEQF
>TRBV28
ASSFGGLANTEAF
>TRBV2
ASSHPYGRGWHGELF